These 18 T cell receptor beta chains were all obtained from the same sample, sequenced in a study of T-cell memory formation after mild COVID-19. MiXCR, applied by TCRdb to the 5' RACE reads, yields one record per CDR3 protein. This sample has about 170,000 distinct CDR3 sequences, with approximately 12% found just once. Material for sequencing was PBMCs or a T cell subset sorted from them (not recorded which). The receptors derive from a man between 18 and 35 years old who had mild COVID-19 (a few samples of this study predate the infection). Cell type and time point are not known.

This clonotype was found a few times. The chain recombines TRBV11-2 with TRBJ1-1, with D possibly matching TRBD1 (6 bases). V was clipped by 1 base and J by 7 bases, with 10 bases between them. This CDR3 spans 13 amino acids. CDR1 and CDR2 from the germline V gene are SGHAT and FQNNGV. CDR3 in DNA: TGTGCCAGCAGCTTAGCAGGGGCGAGTGAAGCTTTCTTT. It specifies CASSLAGASEAFF.

This chain's CDR3 is CSARDQGGPQYF. The CDR3 region has the DNA TGCAGTGCTAGAGATCAAGGGGGTCCGCAGTATTTT. The rearrangement joins TRBV20-1 to TRBJ2-3, with D maybe TRBD1 (6 bases). V lost 0 bases to trimming and J lost 10 bases, with 11 bases between them. Germline V gives CDR1 DFQATT, CDR2 SNEGSKA (reference sequence). The length of the CDR3 is 12 residues.

The rearrangement joins TRBV5-8 to TRBJ2-4; D unresolved. Germline-derived CDR1 and CDR2 are SGHTS and YDEGEE. The CDR3 contains 10 residues. Trimming took 7 bases from V and 9 from J, leaving 8 bases between them. DNA for the CDR3: TGTGCCAGCGGGATAGGCATTCAGTACTTC. Its translation: CASGIGIQYF.

This clonotype showed up just a few times. The chain has TRBV30 and TRBJ2-3; TRBD2 matches 10 bases. The V gene end was trimmed by 8 bases and the J gene end by 6 bases; junction bases not matched to a gene: 11. This CDR3 has 14 amino acids. In germline, CDR1 is GTSNPN, CDR2 SVGIG (reference sequence). CDR3 DNA: TGTGCCACAAGTTCAAGCGGGGGGGGTGATACGCAGTATTTT. It codes for CATSSSGGGDTQYF.

This clonotype was counted at least ten times. The chain couples TRBV12-3 or TRBV12-4 to TRBJ2-2; D is undetermined. CDR3 length: 12 residues. Trimming left V 3 bases short and J 9 bases short, with 8 bases between. The CDR3 DNA reads TGTGCCAGCAGTTTTTCGGGTTGGGAGCTGTTTTTT. As protein: CASSFSGWELFF.

The chain recombines TRBV6-5 with TRBJ2-5; 7 positions agree with TRBD1. CDR1 is MNHEY and CDR2 is SVGAGI in the germline V gene. The CDR3 spans 14 residues. Trimming took 6 bases from V and 4 from J; bases not matched to a gene: 8. The CDR3 reads CASSLQGRAETQYF. The CDR3 region has the DNA TGTGCCAGCAGCCTACAGGGGCGAGCAGAGACCCAGTACTTC.

The chain combines TRBV6-2 or TRBV6-3 with TRBJ1-5; a possible D gene is TRBD1 (5 bases). V lost 0 bases to trimming and J lost 7 bases, with 13 bases between them. The CDR3 extends over 15 amino acids. Germline V CDR1 and CDR2: MNHEY, SVGEGT. The CDR3 is CASSYSMGVGQPQHF. CDR3 nucleotides: TGTGCCAGCAGTTACTCCATGGGGGTAGGCCAGCCCCAGCATTTT.

This clonotype was observed a few times. This chain connects TRBV5-1 to TRBJ2-3; D not certain. The CDR3 has 12 amino acids. V gave up 4 bases and J gave up 6 bases, with 9 bases separating them. Germline CDR1 is SGHRS and CDR2 is YFSETQ. The CDR3 here is CASSRTLDTQYF. CDR3 sequence (DNA): TGCGCCAGCAGCCGCACCTTGGATACGCAGTATTTT.

This clonotype showed up just a few times. J is TRBJ1-2 and V is TRBV6-5; D may be TRBD1 (5 bases). This CDR3 has 11 residues. V was pared by 8 bases and J by 8 bases, with 12 bases between. From germline, CDR1 is MNHEY and CDR2 SVGAGI. The CDR3 is CASGTPGGYTF. In DNA form, the CDR3 reads TGTGCCAGCGGGACCCCGGGCGGCTACACCTTC.

This clonotype was recorded a few times. This chain connects TRBV28 to TRBJ1-4; the D is unclear. CDR3 size: 12 residues. With 9 bases removed from V and 5 bases from J, the gap between germline ends came to 10 bases. Germline CDR1 is MDHEN and CDR2 is SYDVKM. The CDR3 here is CASRGGNEKLFF. DNA for the CDR3: TGTGCCAGTCGGGGAGGGAATGAAAAACTGTTTTTT.

The chain carries TRBV6-5 and TRBJ1-2; maybe TRBD1 (5 bases). The CDR3 consists of 16 residues. Trimming took 0 bases from V and 5 from J, leaving 16 bases between them. From germline, CDR1 is MNHEY and CDR2 SVGAGI. CDR3 protein: CASSYSTVGAGYGYTF. For the CDR3, the DNA is TGTGCCAGCAGTTACTCGACCGTAGGGGCGGGGTATGGCTACACCTTC.

V is TRBV4-3 and J is TRBJ2-1; D gene uncertain. CDR3 size: 13 residues. The V gene lost 1 base and the J gene lost 4 bases, with 5 bases spanning the gap. Germline V CDR1 and CDR2: LGHNA, YSLEER. CDR3 sequence: CASSQGAYNEQFF. Here the CDR3 DNA reads TGCGCCAGCAGCCAAGGGGCTTACAATGAGCAGTTCTTC.

J is TRBJ2-1 and V is TRBV19; 7 bases agree with TRBD2. The germline CDR1 and CDR2 sequences are LNHDA and SQIVND (reference sequence). This CDR3 has 16 residues. Germline trimming cut 0 bases from V and 1 base from J; bases unmatched to any gene: 3. The CDR3 DNA sequence: TGTGCCAGTAGTATAGATCGTAGCGGGTCCTACAATGAGCAGTTCTTC. It translates to CASSIDRSGSYNEQFF.

This clonotype was picked up many times. The chain carries TRBV7-2 and TRBJ2-5; TRBD2 might be the D (5 bases). The CDR3 length is 15 residues. Germline V CDR1 and CDR2: SGHTA, FQGNSA. V was trimmed by 5 bases and J by 4 bases, leaving 17 bases between them. CDR3 protein: CASSAGNFEAETQYF. The CDR3 region has the DNA TGTGCCAGCAGCGCCGGGAACTTTGAGGCAGAGACCCAGTACTTC.

This clonotype was picked up a small number of times. The chain uses TRBV5-1 and TRBJ2-7; 9 bases are shared with TRBD1. V lost 4 bases to trimming and J lost 5 bases; unmatched junction nucleotides: 4. In germline, CDR1 is SGHRS, CDR2 YFSETQ. The CDR3 has 13 amino acids. In DNA, the CDR3 is TGCGCCAGCAGCGGACAGGGGATGGACGAGCAGTACTTC. This sequence encodes CASSGQGMDEQYF. Combining the CDR3 with reference TRBV5-1 and TRBJ2-7 gives the whole variable domain KAGVTQTPRYLIKTRGQQVTLSCSPISGHRSVSWYQQTPGQGLQFLFEYFSETQRNKGNFPGRFSGRQFSNSRSEMNVSTLELGDSALYLCASSGQGMDEQYFGPGTRLTVT.

This clonotype was found a few times. The V and J genes are TRBV7-7 and TRBJ2-7, with D perhaps being TRBD1 or TRBD2 (7 bases each). The CDR3 runs to 13 residues. Between the trimmed V and J ends, which lost 5 bases and 5 bases, there was a span of 13 bases. Germline CDR1 SSHAT, CDR2 FNYEAQ (reference sequence). CDR3 sequence (DNA): TGTGCCAGCAGCCTCCAGGGGGGGAACGAGCAGTACTTC. Translating it yields CASSLQGGNEQYF.

This clonotype occurred a few times. The chain has TRBV28 and TRBJ1-6; 7 bases align to TRBD1. This CDR3 region has 14 residues. Germline assignment: CDR1 MDHEN and CDR2 SYDVKM. The V segment lost 6 bases and the J segment 9 bases; nucleotides outside the gene matches: 8. The CDR3 nucleotides are TGTGCCAGCAGATCCGACAGGGCGCCTTCACCCCTCCACTTT. Encoded protein: CASRSDRAPSPLHF.

In its sample, this clonotype was seen a few times. The CDR3 region has the DNA TGTGCCAGCAGTCCAATAGCGGGGCCTCAGAATGAGCAGTTCTTC. Translated, it gives CASSPIAGPQNEQFF. The V call is TRBV7-2, the J call TRBJ2-1; 8 bases map to TRBD2. After removal of 6 bases from V and 7 bases from J, the junction contained 11 bases not matched to a gene. The CDR3 length is 15 residues. Germline V gene lookup returns CDR1 SGHTA and CDR2 FQGNSA.